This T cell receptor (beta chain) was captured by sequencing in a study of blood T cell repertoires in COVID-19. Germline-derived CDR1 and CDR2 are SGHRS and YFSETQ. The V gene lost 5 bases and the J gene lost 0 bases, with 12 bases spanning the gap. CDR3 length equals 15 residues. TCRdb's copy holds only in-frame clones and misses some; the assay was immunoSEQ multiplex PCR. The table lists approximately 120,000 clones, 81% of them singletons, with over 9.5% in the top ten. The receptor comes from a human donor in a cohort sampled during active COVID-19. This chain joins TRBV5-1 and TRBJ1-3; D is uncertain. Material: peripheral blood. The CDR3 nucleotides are TGCGCCAGCAGTCCCTTAGAGATCTCTGGAAACACCATATATTTT. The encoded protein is CASSPLEISGNTIYF.